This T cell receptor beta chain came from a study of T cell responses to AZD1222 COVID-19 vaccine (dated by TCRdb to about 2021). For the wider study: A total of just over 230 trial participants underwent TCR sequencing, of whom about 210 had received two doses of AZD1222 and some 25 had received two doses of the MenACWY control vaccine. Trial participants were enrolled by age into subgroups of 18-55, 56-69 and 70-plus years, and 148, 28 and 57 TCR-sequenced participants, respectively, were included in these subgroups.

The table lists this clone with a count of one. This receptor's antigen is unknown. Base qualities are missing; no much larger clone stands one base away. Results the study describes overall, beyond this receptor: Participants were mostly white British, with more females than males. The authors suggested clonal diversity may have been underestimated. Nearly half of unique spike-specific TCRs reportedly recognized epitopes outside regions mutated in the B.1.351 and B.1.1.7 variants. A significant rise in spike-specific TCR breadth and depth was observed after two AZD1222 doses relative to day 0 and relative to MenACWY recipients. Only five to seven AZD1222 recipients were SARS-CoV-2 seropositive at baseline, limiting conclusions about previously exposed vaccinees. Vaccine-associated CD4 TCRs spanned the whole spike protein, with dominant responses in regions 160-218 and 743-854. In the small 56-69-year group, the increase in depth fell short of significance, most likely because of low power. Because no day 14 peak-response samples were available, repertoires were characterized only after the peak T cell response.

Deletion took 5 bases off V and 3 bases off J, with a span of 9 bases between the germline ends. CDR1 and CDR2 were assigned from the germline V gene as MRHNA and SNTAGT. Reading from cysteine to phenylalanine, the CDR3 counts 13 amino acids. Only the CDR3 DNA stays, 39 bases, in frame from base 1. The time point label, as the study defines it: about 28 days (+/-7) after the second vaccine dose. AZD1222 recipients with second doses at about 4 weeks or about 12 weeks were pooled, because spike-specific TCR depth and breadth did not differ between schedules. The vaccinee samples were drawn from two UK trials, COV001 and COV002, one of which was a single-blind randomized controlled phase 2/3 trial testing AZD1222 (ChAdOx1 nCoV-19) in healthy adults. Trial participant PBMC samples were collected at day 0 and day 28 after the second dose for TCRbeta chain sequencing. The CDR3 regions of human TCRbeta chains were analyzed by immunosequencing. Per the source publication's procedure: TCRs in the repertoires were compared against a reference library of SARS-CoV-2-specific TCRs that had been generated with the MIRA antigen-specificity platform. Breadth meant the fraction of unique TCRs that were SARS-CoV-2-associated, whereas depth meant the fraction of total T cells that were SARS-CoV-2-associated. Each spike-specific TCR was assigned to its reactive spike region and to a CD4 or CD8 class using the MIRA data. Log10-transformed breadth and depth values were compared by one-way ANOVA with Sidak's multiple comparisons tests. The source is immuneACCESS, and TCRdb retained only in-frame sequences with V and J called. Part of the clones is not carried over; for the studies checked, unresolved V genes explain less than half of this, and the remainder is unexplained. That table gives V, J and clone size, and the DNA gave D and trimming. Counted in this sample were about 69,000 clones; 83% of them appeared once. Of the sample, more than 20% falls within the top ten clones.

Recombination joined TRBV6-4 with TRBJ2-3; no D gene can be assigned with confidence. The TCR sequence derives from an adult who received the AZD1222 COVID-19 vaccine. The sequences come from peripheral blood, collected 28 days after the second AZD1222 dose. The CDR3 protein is CASSSLSTDTQYF. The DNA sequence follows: TGTGCCAGCAGTTCCCTCAGTACAGATACGCAGTATTTT.